Sequencing of this T cell receptor beta chain was carried out in a study of blood T cell repertoires in COVID-19. The table came from immunoSEQ multiplex PCR; TCRdb's copy has only in-frame clones and leaves some out. The table shows about 49,000 clones, with about four fifths occurring only once. Only one count was recorded for this clone. The clonotype originates from a woman older than 75 with COVID-19, enrolled during active disease. What was sequenced was peripheral blood.

CDR3 region: CASREGGDMGTQYF. In DNA, the CDR3 is TGCGCCAGCAGAGAGGGGGGGGACATGGGGACCCAGTACTTC. The chain combines TRBV10-2 with TRBJ2-5, with D perhaps TRBD2 (7 bases). The CDR3 has 14 amino acids. Trimming removed 6 bases from V and 7 bases from J, with 18 bases in between. Germline V lookup: CDR1 WSHSY, CDR2 SAAADI.